This T cell receptor (beta chain) was sequenced during a study of blood T cells in healthy people across ages. Regarding the study as a whole: Since the PBMCs were unsorted, naive and antigen-experienced cells could not be conclusively compared.

Germline V CDR1 and CDR2: ENHRY, SYGVKD. This CDR3 has 16 amino acids. Comments on this clonotype: Its antigen remains unidentified. A read error may account for a junction end that differs from germline.

Primers used in a second PCR of about 7 to 11 cycles were a sample-barcoded 5' primer and a J-beta primer mix. Each cDNA molecule carried a tag from a template-switch adaptor that contained 12 random nucleotides. Via MiXCR, TCRdb re-called the 5' RACE reads, giving one row per CDR3 protein. The sample has hundreds of thousands of distinct CDR3 sequences, more than 55% seen once. The origin of this receptor is a man in his forties in good health. Material for sequencing was blood. V gene TRBV10-3 combines with J gene TRBJ2-6, with 7 bases matching TRBD2. CDR3 amino acids: CAISESGGSGANVLTF. CDR3 coding DNA: TGTGCCATTAGTGAGTCGGGAGGCTCTGGGGCCAACGTCCTGACTTTC.